These 29 T cell receptor beta chains originate from one sample sequenced in a study of metastatic and nonmetastatic thyroid tumors (TCRdb year 2020). None of the patients had been given any treatment before thyroid surgery. Libraries were prepared through PCR. TCRdb names Illumina HiSeq 4000 as the instrument used. In TCRdb, the public reads were trimmed at Q25 with fastp and aligned with MiXCR, with productive beta chains retained. The sample has tens of thousands of clones on record, approximately 15% of them singletons. The ten biggest clones cover less than 8.5% of the sample. Sequenced input: blood. The receptors here all came from a male donor with papillary thyroid cancer or a benign thyroid nodule (not recorded which). Some clones in this sample may be carry-over from other donors' samples.

Ten or more counts support this clone. CDR3 residues: CASTPGTVLSQHF. Written as DNA, the CDR3 is TGTGCCAGCACCCCCGGGACCGTCCTGTCCCAGCATTTT. This sequence joins TRBV28 and TRBJ1-5, with D perhaps TRBD1 (5 bases). CDR1 and CDR2 from the germline V gene are MDHEN and SYDVKM. This CDR3 is 13 amino acids long. V was pared by 7 bases and J by 11 bases, with 18 bases between.

This clone was recorded at least ten times. The rearrangement uses TRBV5-1 and TRBJ1-4, with 11 bases identical to TRBD1. V shed 3 bases, J shed 10 bases, and the junction held 5 bases outside the gene matches. This CDR3 has 14 residues. Looked up from germline, CDR1 is SGHRS and CDR2 is YFSETQ. The CDR3 region is CASSSPGQGGKLFF. CDR3 DNA: TGCGCCAGCAGCTCCCCGGGACAGGGGGGAAAACTGTTTTTT.

The sample holds many counts of this clone. CDR3 nucleotides: TGTGCCAGTAGTATAGAAGGGAGCTCCTACAATGAGCAGTTCTTC. This encodes CASSIEGSSYNEQFF. V gene TRBV19 combines with J gene TRBJ2-1, with D possibly matching TRBD2 (5 bases). The CDR3 contains 15 residues. Looked up from germline, CDR1 is LNHDA and CDR2 is SQIVND (reference sequence). Deletions cut 0 bases from V and 0 bases from J, with 6 bases between.

Concerning this clone: This likely comes from a read error, as the CDR3 has no conserved phenylalanine or tryptophan at its end. The V and J genes are TRBV5-1 and TRBJ1-2, with D unclear. This CDR3 is built from 13 residues. Deletions cut 3 bases from V and 5 bases from J, with 11 bases between. CDR1 and CDR2 (germline): SGHRS, YFSETQ. The CDR3 loop reads CASSSGERYGYTL. The CDR3 nucleotides read TGCGCCAGCAGCTCTGGGGAGAGATATGGCTACACCCTC.

A few counts support this clone. Given a much more abundant clone one base away, this may be a read error. The same CDR3 arises from other DNA sequences in this sample as well. V is TRBV30 and J is TRBJ2-7; D might be TRBD2 (6 bases). The CDR3 sequence is 12 residues long. The ends were cut back, 3 bases at V and 4 bases at J, with 10 bases in the middle. The germline gives CDR1 GTSNPN, CDR2 SVGIG (reference sequence). The CDR3 DNA sequence: TGTGCCTGGAGCGGGGGAAATTACGAGCAGTACTTC. Amino acids: CAWSGGNYEQYF.

There are a few counts of this clone. This sequence may be a read error, since a much larger clone differs from it by one base. This rearrangement joins TRBV6-4 to TRBJ2-3, with 8 positions matching TRBD1. The V gene's germline CDR1 is MRHNA and CDR2 SNTAGT. The V segment lost 7 bases and the J segment 4 bases; nucleotides outside the gene matches: 7. The CDR3 is 14 residues long. CDR3 bases: TGTGCCAGCAATTCACAGGGGGACTCAGATACGCAGTATTTT. Amino acids: CASNSQGDSDTQYF.

This clone has more than one count but fewer than ten. The J gene is TRBJ2-1, the V gene TRBV30; D call uncertain. Trimming took 0 bases from V and 10 from J, leaving 7 bases between them. Germline V CDR1 and CDR2: GTSNPN, SVGIG (reference sequence). The CDR3 sequence is 11 residues long. CDR3 coding DNA: TGTGCCTGGAGTGTGGCCCTAGAGCAGTTCTTC. Protein product: CAWSVALEQFF.

Many counts were recorded for this clone. The rearrangement uses TRBV10-1 and TRBJ2-1, with D maybe TRBD1 (5 bases). CDR1 is WNHNN and CDR2 is SYGVQD in the germline V gene (reference sequence). Trimming stripped 3 bases from V and 4 bases from J, with 13 bases between. This CDR3 has 15 residues. The CDR3 here is CASSEVREEYNEQFF. The CDR3 nucleotides read TGCGCCAGCAGTGAAGTCAGGGAAGAGTACAATGAGCAGTTCTTC.

This clone was observed many times. The chain recombines TRBV4-1 with TRBJ1-2; possible D gene TRBD1, 6 bases. The CDR3 has 17 residues. Looked up from germline, CDR1 is MGHRA and CDR2 is YSYEKL. Trimming shortened V by 0 bases and J by 4 bases, and 18 bases separated the two germline ends. CDR3 residues: CASSQDVLGGRVYGYTF. For the CDR3, the DNA is TGCGCCAGCAGCCAAGATGTCCTCGGGGGGCGCGTCTATGGCTACACCTTC.

The gene calls are TRBV6-4 and TRBJ2-2; 12 nucleotides line up with TRBD2. The V and J ends lost 5 bases and 14 bases, in that order; junction bases with no gene match: 12. The CDR3 runs to 15 residues. The germline gives CDR1 MRHNA, CDR2 SNTAGT. CDR3: CASSLAGGDTGGLFF. The CDR3 DNA reads as TGTGCCAGCAGTCTAGCGGGAGGGGACACCGGGGGTCTGTTTTTT.

This clone came up many times. This chain connects TRBV12-3 or TRBV12-4 to TRBJ1-5, with 10 bases fitting TRBD1. This CDR3 spans 18 amino acids. Germline trimming cut 6 bases from V and 5 bases from J; bases unmatched to any gene: 16. The CDR3 region has the DNA TGTGCCAGCAGCCGCAACTTGGGGACAGGGGTGGAGGATCAGCCCCAGCATTTT. Its translation: CASSRNLGTGVEDQPQHF.

A remark on this clone: This sequence may be a read error, since a much larger clone differs from it by one base. The chain's CDR3 is CASSSPLCGGLNEQFF. DNA for the CDR3: TGTGCCAGCAGCTCTCCCTTGTGCGGGGGGCTCAATGAGCAGTTCTTC. The chain has TRBV9 and TRBJ2-1; 8 nucleotides align to TRBD2. Per the germline V gene, CDR1 is SGDLS and CDR2 is YYNGEE. The V and J ends lost 4 bases and 6 bases, in that order; junction bases with no gene match: 12. The CDR3 runs to 16 residues.

The V call is TRBV3-1, the J call TRBJ2-1, with D possibly being TRBD2 (6 bases). The CDR3 is 14 residues long. Deletions cut 8 bases from V and 5 bases from J, with 16 bases between. Germline loops: CDR1 LGHDT, CDR2 YNNKEL (reference sequence). CDR3 in amino acids: CASRRLGGNNEQFF. CDR3 DNA: TGTGCCAGCCGGCGACTAGGCGGGAACAATGAGCAGTTCTTC.

With respect to this clone: It may be a read error: a sequence one base away is much more abundant. The sample holds other DNA sequences that translate to the same CDR3. The chain links TRBV9 to TRBJ2-1, with D perhaps TRBD1 (5 bases). CDR3 length: 12 residues. The V end lost 0 bases, the J end lost 10 bases, and 8 bases lay between the germline ends. In germline, CDR1 is SGDLS, CDR2 YYNGEE. The chain's CDR3 is CASSVGGAEQFF. CDR3 sequence (DNA): TGTGCCAGCAGCGTAGGTGGGGCCGAGCAGTTCTTC.

V usage is TRBV20-1 and J usage is TRBJ1-5; perhaps TRBD1 as D (6 bases). This CDR3 is built from 15 residues. Germline V gives CDR1 DFQATT, CDR2 SNEGSKA (reference sequence). The ends were cut back, 3 bases at V and 5 bases at J, with 17 bases in the middle. The CDR3 sequence is CSARGSTGTDQPQHF. Written as DNA, the CDR3 is TGCAGTGCTAGGGGAAGCACAGGGACGGATCAGCCCCAGCATTTT.

The chain links TRBV20-1 to TRBJ2-1, with TRBD1 identical over 9 bases. Germline CDR1 reads DFQATT; CDR2 reads SNEGSKA (reference sequence). This CDR3 region has 14 residues. Trimming cost V 4 bases and J 6 bases; bases outside gene matches: 7. The CDR3: CSATSGTGTNEQFF. The CDR3 DNA follows: TGCAGTGCTACTTCCGGGACAGGGACCAATGAGCAGTTCTTC.

This clone was seen at least ten times. The chain couples TRBV5-1 to TRBJ2-7; D is tentatively TRBD1 or TRBD2 (5 bases each). The CDR3 spans 14 residues. Per germline, CDR1 SGHRS and CDR2 YFSETQ. Trimming stripped 4 bases from V and 6 bases from J, with 17 bases between. CDR3 amino acids: CASSLDWSRGEQYF. CDR3 bases: TGCGCCAGCAGCCTGGACTGGAGTAGGGGCGAGCAGTACTTC.

This clone was counted ten times or more. Possible read error: a much larger clone is one base away. The chain combines TRBV6-5 with TRBJ1-5; D is unclear. The germline V gene has CDR1 MNHEY and CDR2 SVGAGI. CDR3 length: 14 residues. In DNA form, the CDR3 reads TGTGCCAGCAGCTACTCGAGAGATAATCAGCCCCAGCATTTT. Protein sequence: CASSYSRDNQPQHF.

On this clone itself: The junction and the germline gene differ at one end; a read error may be behind it. V gene TRBV11-2 combines with J gene TRBJ1-4, with D tentatively TRBD1 (6 bases). The CDR3 sequence is 15 residues long. Germline V CDR1 and CDR2: SGHAT, FQNNGV. CDR3 sequence: CASSSKQGLNEKLSF. In DNA form, the CDR3 reads TGTGCCAGCAGCAGCAAACAGGGACTTAATGAAAAACTGTCTTTT.

This clone has at least ten counts. The chain joins TRBV6-4 to TRBJ2-5; perhaps TRBD1 as D (8 bases). V shed 6 bases and J shed 4 bases, with 15 bases lying between them. Germline CDR1 MRHNA, CDR2 SNTAGT. The CDR3 runs to 14 residues. CDR3 protein: CASSPTGEGETQYF. The CDR3 nucleotides read TGTGCCAGCAGCCCGACAGGGGAGGGAGAGACCCAGTACTTC.

This chain links TRBV5-1 with TRBJ2-7, with D hard to call. Germline CDR1 reads SGHRS; CDR2 reads YFSETQ. CDR3 size: 11 residues. V was trimmed by 2 bases and J by 11 bases, leaving 11 bases between them. CDR3 in DNA: TGCGCCAGCAGCTTTAAAGGCCAGGAGTACGTC. This translates into CASSFKGQEYV.

Ten or more counts support this clone. V and J are TRBV7-3 and TRBJ2-1, with 9 bases aligning to TRBD2. The ends lost 5 bases at V and 13 bases at J; junction bases unmatched: 9. This CDR3 is 13 amino acids long. CDR1 SGHTA and CDR2 FQGTGA come from the germline V gene. CDR3 sequence reads: CASSLQDSGRQFF. CDR3 DNA sequence: TGTGCCAGCAGCCTACAGGATAGCGGGAGACAGTTCTTC.

This sequence joins TRBV7-2 and TRBJ2-1, with 10 bases that match TRBD2. This CDR3 contains 15 residues. The V gene's germline CDR1 is SGHTA and CDR2 FQGNSA. V trimming: 6 bases; J trimming: 7 bases; junction bases outside the gene matches: 9. The CDR3 bases are TGTGCCAGCAGACTGAGCGGGGGGGCCTCGAATGAGCAGTTCTTC. Its protein is CASRLSGGASNEQFF. Combining the CDR3 with reference TRBV7-2 and TRBJ2-1 gives the whole variable domain GAGVSQSPSNKVTEKGKDVELRCDPISGHTALYWYRQSLGQGLEFLIYFQGNSAPDKSGLPSDRFSAERTGGSVSTLTIQRTQQEDSAVYLCASRLSGGASNEQFFGPGTRLTVL.

This clone was observed many times. The rearrangement uses TRBV20-1 and TRBJ2-2; D is perhaps TRBD1 or TRBD2 (5 bases each). The ends were cut back, 4 bases at V and 8 bases at J, with 14 bases in the middle. The CDR3 extends over 13 amino acids. Germline V gene data show CDR1 as DFQATT and CDR2 as SNEGSKA (reference sequence). The CDR3 reads CSAMGTPLGELFF. For the CDR3, the DNA is TGCAGTGCTATGGGGACGCCGTTGGGGGAGCTGTTTTTT.

At least ten counts were recorded for this clone. J is TRBJ1-2 and V is TRBV6-2 or TRBV6-3; D is perhaps TRBD1 (5 bases). V was trimmed by 2 bases and J by 5 bases, leaving 12 bases between them. The CDR3 loop spans 14 amino acids. Germline loops: CDR1 MNHEY, CDR2 SVGEGT. CDR3 amino acids: CASSYLHRSYGYTF. DNA for the CDR3: TGTGCCAGCAGTTACCTTCACAGGTCTTATGGCTACACCTTC.

This clone occurred many times. The rearrangement joins TRBV24-1 to TRBJ2-6; perhaps TRBD1 as D (5 bases). This CDR3 is built from 15 residues. Germline V gene sequence: CDR1 KGHDR, CDR2 SFDVKD. Between the trimmed V and J ends, which lost 4 bases and 5 bases, there was a span of 11 bases. The CDR3 bases are TGTGCCACCAGTGACCGCGCAGGGAGGGCCAACGTCCTGACTTTC. It translates to CATSDRAGRANVLTF.

V and J are TRBV28 and TRBJ2-7; D ambiguous. Trimming shortened V by 7 bases and J by 3 bases, and 16 bases separated the two germline ends. The germline CDR1 and CDR2 sequences are MDHEN and SYDVKM. CDR3 size: 14 residues. The CDR3 loop reads CASISEVTLYEQYF. DNA of the CDR3: TGTGCCAGCATCTCCGAGGTGACCCTCTACGAGCAGTACTTC.

The V call is TRBV12-3 or TRBV12-4, the J call TRBJ1-5, with D possibly matching TRBD1 (6 bases). CDR3 size: 12 residues. Trimming removed 10 bases at V and 16 bases at J, with 23 bases between. The CDR3 sequence is CAISLTGMAHHF. CDR3 bases: TGTGCCATCAGCCTTACAGGGATGGCGCATCATTTT.

This clone was observed at least ten times. The chain has TRBV20-1 and TRBJ2-3, with TRBD1 identical over 7 bases. From germline, CDR1 is DFQATT and CDR2 SNEGSKA (reference sequence). The CDR3 covers 14 residues. Trimming removed 6 bases from V and 8 bases from J; junction bases left unmatched: 14. The CDR3 here is CSAPWSGGDGTQYF. CDR3 DNA sequence: TGCAGTGCCCCCTGGTCAGGGGGAGACGGTACGCAGTATTTT.